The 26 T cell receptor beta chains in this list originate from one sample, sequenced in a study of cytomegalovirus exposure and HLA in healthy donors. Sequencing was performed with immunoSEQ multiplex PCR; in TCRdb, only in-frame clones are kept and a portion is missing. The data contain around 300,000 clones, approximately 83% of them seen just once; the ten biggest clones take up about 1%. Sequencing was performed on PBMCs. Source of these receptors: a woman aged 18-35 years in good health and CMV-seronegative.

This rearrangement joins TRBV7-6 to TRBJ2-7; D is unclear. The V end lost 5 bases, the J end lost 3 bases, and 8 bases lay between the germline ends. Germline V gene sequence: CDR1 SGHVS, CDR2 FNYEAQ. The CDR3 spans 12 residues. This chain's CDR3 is CASSPTNYEQYF. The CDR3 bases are TGTGCCAGCAGCCCAACAAACTACGAGCAGTACTTC.

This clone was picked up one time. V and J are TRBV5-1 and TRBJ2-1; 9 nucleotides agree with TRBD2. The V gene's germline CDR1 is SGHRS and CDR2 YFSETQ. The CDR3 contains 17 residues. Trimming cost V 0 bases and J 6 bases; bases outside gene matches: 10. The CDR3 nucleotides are TGCGCCAGCAGCTTGGAGGTTACTCGCGGGGGGGTCAATGAGCAGTTCTTC. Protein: CASSLEVTRGGVNEQFF.

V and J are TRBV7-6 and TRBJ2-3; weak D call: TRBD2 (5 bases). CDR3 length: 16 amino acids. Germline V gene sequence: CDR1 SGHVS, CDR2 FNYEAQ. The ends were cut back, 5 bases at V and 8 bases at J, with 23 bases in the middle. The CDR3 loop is CASSPLNRGIAGTQYF. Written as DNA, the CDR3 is TGTGCCAGCAGCCCACTTAACCGGGGTATTGCAGGTACGCAGTATTTT.

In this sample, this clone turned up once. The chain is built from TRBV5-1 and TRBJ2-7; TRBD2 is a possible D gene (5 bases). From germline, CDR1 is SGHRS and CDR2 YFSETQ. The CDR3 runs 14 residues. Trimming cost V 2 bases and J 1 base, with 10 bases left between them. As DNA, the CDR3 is TGCGCCAGCAGCTTAACAGCGGAGTCCTACGAGCAGTACTTC. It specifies CASSLTAESYEQYF.

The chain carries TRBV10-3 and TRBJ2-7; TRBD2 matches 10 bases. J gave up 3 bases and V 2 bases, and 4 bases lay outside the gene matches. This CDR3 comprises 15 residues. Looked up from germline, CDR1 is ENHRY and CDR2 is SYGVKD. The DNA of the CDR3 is TGTGCCATCAGTGAGACTAGCGGGACGATCTACGAGCAGTACTTC. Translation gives CAISETSGTIYEQYF.

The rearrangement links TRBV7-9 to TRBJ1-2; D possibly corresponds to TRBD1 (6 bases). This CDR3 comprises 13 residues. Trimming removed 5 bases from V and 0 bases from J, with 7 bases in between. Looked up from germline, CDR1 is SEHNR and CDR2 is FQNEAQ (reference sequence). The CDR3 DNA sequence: TGTGCCAGCAGCCGGACAGCTAACTATGGCTACACCTTC. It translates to CASSRTANYGYTF.

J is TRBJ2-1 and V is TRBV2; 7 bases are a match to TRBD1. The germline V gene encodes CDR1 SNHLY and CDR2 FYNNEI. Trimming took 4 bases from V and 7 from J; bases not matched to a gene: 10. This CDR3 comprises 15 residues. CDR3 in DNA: TGTGCCAGCAGTGCGTATGAGGGGGCAATTAATGAGCAGTTCTTC. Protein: CASSAYEGAINEQFF. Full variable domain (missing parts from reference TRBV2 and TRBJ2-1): EPEVTQTPSHQVTQMGQEVILRCVPISNHLYFYWYRQILGQKVEFLVSFYNNEISEKSEIFDDQFSVERPDGSNFTLKIRSTKLEDSAMYFCASSAYEGAINEQFFGPGTRLTVL.

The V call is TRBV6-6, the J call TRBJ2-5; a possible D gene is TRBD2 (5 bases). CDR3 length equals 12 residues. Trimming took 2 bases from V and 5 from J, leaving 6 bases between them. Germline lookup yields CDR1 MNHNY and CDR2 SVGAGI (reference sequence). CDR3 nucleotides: TGTGCCAGCAGTTACGGGGAGGAGACCCAGTACTTC. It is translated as CASSYGEETQYF.

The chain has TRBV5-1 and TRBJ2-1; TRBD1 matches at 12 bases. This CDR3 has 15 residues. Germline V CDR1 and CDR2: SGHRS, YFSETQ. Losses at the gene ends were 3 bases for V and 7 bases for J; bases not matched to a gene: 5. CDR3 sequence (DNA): TGCGCCAGCAGCTCGGGACAGGGGGCGGGTAATGAGCAGTTCTTC. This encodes CASSSGQGAGNEQFF. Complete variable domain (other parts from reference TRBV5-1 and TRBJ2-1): KAGVTQTPRYLIKTRGQQVTLSCSPISGHRSVSWYQQTPGQGLQFLFEYFSETQRNKGNFPGRFSGRQFSNSRSEMNVSTLELGDSALYLCASSSGQGAGNEQFFGPGTRLTVL.

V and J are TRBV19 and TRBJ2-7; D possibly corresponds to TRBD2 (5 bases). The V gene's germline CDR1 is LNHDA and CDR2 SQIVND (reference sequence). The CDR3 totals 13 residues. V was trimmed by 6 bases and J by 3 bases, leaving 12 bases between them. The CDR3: CASSPGLIYEQYF. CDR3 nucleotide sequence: TGTGCCAGTAGCCCGGGATTGATCTACGAGCAGTACTTC.

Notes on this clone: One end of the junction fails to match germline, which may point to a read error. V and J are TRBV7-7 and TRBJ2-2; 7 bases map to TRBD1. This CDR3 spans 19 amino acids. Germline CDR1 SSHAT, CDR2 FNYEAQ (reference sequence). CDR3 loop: CASSLALFSDRVNTGELFF. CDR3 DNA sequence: TGTGCTAGCAGCTTAGCTTTATTTTCCGACAGGGTGAACACCGGGGAGCTGTTTTTT.

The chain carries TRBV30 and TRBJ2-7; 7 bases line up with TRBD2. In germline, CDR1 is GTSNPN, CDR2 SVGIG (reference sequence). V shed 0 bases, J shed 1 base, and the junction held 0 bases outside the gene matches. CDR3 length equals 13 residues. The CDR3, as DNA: TGTGCCTGGAGTGTGGGGGGGTCCTACGAGCAGTACTTC. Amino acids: CAWSVGGSYEQYF. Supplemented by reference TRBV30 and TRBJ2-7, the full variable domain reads SQTIHQWPATLVQPVGSPLSLECTVEGTSNPNLYWYRQAAGRGLQLLFYSVGIGQISSEVPQNLSASRPQDRQFILSSKKLLLSDSGFYLCAWSVGGSYEQYFGPGTRLTVT.

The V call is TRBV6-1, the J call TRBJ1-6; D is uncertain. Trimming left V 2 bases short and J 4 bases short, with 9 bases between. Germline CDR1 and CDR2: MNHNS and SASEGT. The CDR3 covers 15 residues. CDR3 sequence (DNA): TGTGCCAGCAGTGAAATAGGAGAATATAATTCACCCCTCCACTTT. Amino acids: CASSEIGEYNSPLHF.

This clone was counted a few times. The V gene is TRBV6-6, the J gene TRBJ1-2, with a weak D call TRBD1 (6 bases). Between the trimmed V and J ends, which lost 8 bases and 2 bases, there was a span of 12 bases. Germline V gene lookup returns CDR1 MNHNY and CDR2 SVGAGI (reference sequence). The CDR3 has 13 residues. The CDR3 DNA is TGTGCCAGCTTGACAGGAGCCAACTATGGCTACACCTTC. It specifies CASLTGANYGYTF.

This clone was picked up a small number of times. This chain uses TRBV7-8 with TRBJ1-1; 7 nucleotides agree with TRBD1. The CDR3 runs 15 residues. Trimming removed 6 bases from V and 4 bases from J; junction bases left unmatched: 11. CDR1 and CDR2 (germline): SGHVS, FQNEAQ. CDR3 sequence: CASRRRTGPATEAFF. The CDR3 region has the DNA TGTGCCAGCAGGCGGAGGACAGGCCCCGCCACTGAAGCTTTCTTT. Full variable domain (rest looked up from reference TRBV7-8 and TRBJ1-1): GAGVSQSPRYKVAKRGQDVALRCDPISGHVSLFWYQQALGQGPEFLTYFQNEAQLDKSGLPSDRFFAERPEGSVSTLKIQRTQQEDSAVYLCASRRRTGPATEAFFGQGTRLTVV.

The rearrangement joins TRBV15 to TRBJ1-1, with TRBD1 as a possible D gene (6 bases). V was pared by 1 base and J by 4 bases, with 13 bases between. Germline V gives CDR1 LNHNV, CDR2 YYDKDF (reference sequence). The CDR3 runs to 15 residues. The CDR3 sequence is CATSRVVQGGTEAFF. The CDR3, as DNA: TGTGCCACCAGCAGAGTGGTCCAAGGGGGCACTGAAGCTTTCTTT.

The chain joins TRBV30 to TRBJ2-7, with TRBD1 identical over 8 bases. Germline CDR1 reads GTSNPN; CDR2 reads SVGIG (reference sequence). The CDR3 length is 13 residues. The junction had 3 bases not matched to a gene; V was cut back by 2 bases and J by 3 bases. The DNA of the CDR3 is TGTGCCTGGAGTATCGGACAGGGCTACGAGCAGTACTTC. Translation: CAWSIGQGYEQYF. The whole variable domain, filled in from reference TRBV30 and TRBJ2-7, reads SQTIHQWPATLVQPVGSPLSLECTVEGTSNPNLYWYRQAAGRGLQLLFYSVGIGQISSEVPQNLSASRPQDRQFILSSKKLLLSDSGFYLCAWSIGQGYEQYFGPGTRLTVT.

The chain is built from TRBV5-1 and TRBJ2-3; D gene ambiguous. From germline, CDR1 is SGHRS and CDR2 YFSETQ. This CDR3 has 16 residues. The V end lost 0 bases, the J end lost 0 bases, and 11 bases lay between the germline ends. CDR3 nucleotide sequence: TGCGCCAGCAGCTTGGCCTTGTCGGAGAGCACAGATACGCAGTATTTT. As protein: CASSLALSESTDTQYF. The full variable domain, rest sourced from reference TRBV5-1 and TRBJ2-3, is KAGVTQTPRYLIKTRGQQVTLSCSPISGHRSVSWYQQTPGQGLQFLFEYFSETQRNKGNFPGRFSGRQFSNSRSEMNVSTLELGDSALYLCASSLALSESTDTQYFGPGTRLTVL.

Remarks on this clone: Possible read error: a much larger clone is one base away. In DNA, the CDR3 is TGTGCCAGCAGCTTGGGACAGCAAGAGACCCAGTACTTC. Residues: CASSLGQQETQYF. The chain links TRBV9 to TRBJ2-5; TRBD1 aligns across 7 bases. CDR3 size: 13 residues. The ends lost 4 bases at V and 2 bases at J; junction bases unmatched: 2. Germline CDR1 and CDR2: SGDLS and YYNGEE.

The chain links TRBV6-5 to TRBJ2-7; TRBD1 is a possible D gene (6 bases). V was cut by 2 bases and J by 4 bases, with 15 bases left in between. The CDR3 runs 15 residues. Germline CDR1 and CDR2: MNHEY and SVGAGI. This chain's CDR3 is CASSYAQGSGYEQYF. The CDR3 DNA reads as TGTGCCAGCAGTTACGCCCAGGGGTCGGGATACGAGCAGTACTTC.

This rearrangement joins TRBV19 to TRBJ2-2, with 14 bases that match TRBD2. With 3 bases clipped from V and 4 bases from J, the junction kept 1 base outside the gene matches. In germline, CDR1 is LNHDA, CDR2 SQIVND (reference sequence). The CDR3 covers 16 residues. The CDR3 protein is CASSMGLAGATGELFF. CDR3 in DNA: TGTGCCAGTAGTATGGGACTAGCGGGGGCCACCGGGGAGCTGTTTTTT.

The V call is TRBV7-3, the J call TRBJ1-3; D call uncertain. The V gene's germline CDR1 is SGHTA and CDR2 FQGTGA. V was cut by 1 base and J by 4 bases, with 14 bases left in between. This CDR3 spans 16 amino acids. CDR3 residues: CASSLNTGGSGNTIYF. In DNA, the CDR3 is TGTGCCAGCAGCTTAAATACGGGAGGGTCGGGAAACACCATATATTTT. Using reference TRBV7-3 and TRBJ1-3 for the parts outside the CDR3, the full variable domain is GAGVSQTPSNKVTEKGKYVELRCDPISGHTALYWYRQSLGQGPEFLIYFQGTGAADDSGLPNDRFFAVRPEGSVSTLKIQRTERGDSAVYLCASSLNTGGSGNTIYFGEGSWLTVV.

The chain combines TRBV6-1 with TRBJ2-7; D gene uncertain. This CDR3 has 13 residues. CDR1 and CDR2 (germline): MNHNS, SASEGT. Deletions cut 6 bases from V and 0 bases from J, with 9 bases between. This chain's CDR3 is CASSVAPSYEQYF. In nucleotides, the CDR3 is TGTGCCAGCAGCGTGGCCCCCTCCTACGAGCAGTACTTC.

As DNA, the CDR3 is TGTGCCAGCGAGGGTTCGGGGGGAGATACGCAGTATTTT. As protein: CASEGSGGDTQYF. The V call is TRBV6-1, the J call TRBJ2-3; TRBD2 matches at 7 bases. The germline CDR1 and CDR2 sequences are MNHNS and SASEGT. The V and J ends lost 8 bases and 5 bases, in that order; junction bases with no gene match: 7. This CDR3 region has 13 residues.

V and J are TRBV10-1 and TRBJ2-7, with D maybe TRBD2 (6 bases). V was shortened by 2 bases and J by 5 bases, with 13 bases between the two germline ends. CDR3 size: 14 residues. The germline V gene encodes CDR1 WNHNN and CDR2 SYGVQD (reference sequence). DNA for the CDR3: TGCGCCAGCAGTGAGACCGGGCGGAGGGACGAGCAGTACTTC. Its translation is CASSETGRRDEQYF.

The CDR3 loop is CASRVAGGSESQYF. In DNA form, the CDR3 reads TGTGCCAGCAGAGTAGCGGGAGGATCCGAGTCCCAGTACTTC. The rearrangement joins TRBV2 to TRBJ2-5, with 10 bases identical to TRBD2. CDR1 and CDR2 (germline): SNHLY, FYNNEI. Trimming cost V 6 bases and J 9 bases; bases outside gene matches: 10. The CDR3 totals 14 residues.